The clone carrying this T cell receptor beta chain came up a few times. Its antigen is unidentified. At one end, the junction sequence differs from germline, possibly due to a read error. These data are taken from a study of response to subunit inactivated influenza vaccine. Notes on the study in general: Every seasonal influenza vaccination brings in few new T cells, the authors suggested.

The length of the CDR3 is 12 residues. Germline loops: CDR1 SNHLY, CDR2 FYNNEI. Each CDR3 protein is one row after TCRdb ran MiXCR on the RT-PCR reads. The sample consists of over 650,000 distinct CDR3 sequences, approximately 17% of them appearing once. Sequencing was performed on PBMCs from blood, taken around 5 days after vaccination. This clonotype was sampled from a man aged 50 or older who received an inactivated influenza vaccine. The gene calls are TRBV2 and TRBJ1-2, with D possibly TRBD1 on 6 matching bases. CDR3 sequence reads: CASREDRYGYTF. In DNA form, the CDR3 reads TGTGCCAGCAGAGAAGACAGGTATGGCTACACCTTC.